Presented here are 19 T cell receptor beta chains from one specimen sequenced in a study of blood T cell repertoires in COVID-19. The assay was immunoSEQ multiplex PCR, and TCRdb's table has in-frame clones only and misses some. The sample holds about 120,000 clones, about 80% seen once. Sequencing was performed on peripheral blood. The receptors here all came from a woman aged 50 to 65 with acute or convalescent COVID-19.

The chain links TRBV4-2 to TRBJ2-2, with a weak D call TRBD2 (5 bases). V was cut by 2 bases and J by 2 bases, with 12 bases left in between. Germline V gives CDR1 LGHNA, CDR2 YNFKEQ. The CDR3 runs to 16 residues. Here the CDR3 reads CASSQLSGLNTGELFF. The CDR3 DNA sequence: TGTGCCAGCAGCCAACTATCAGGACTTAACACCGGGGAGCTGTTTTTT.

This clone was counted between two and nine times. The genes are TRBV2 and TRBJ1-3; maybe TRBD1 (6 bases). Trimming cost V 6 bases and J 4 bases, with 10 bases left between them. The CDR3 loop spans 13 amino acids. Germline V gene lookup returns CDR1 SNHLY and CDR2 FYNNEI. CDR3 sequence reads: CASRDGQGNTIYF. The CDR3 nucleotides are TGTGCCAGCAGAGACGGACAGGGAAACACCATATATTTT.

The chain uses TRBV2 and TRBJ1-2, with TRBD1 matching 9 bases. Per the germline V gene, CDR1 is SNHLY and CDR2 is FYNNEI. This CDR3 comprises 16 residues. The trim removed 2 bases at V and 2 bases at J, leaving 6 bases unmatched. The CDR3 sequence: CASSEMGQGSNYGYTF. The CDR3 coding sequence is TGTGCCAGCAGTGAAATGGGACAGGGATCCAACTATGGCTACACCTTC.

The chain couples TRBV18 to TRBJ1-4; D call uncertain. This CDR3 is built from 16 residues. V was trimmed by 2 bases and J by 8 bases, leaving 18 bases between them. Germline V CDR1 and CDR2: KGHSH, LQKENI. CDR3 in amino acids: CASSPGGDGRNEKLFF. The CDR3 DNA sequence: TGTGCCAGCTCACCAGGAGGCGATGGACGAAACGAAAAACTGTTTTTT. Based on the CDR3 plus reference TRBV18 and TRBJ1-4, the full variable domain is NAGVMQNPRHLVRRRGQEARLRCSPMKGHSHVYWYRQLPEEGLKFMVYLQKENIIDESGMPKERFSAEFPKEGPSILRIQQVVRGDSAAYFCASSPGGDGRNEKLFFGSGTQLSVL.

V usage is TRBV11-1 and J usage is TRBJ2-1; 7 bases are shared with TRBD2. The CDR3 covers 15 residues. Germline CDR1 SGHAT, CDR2 FQDESV (reference sequence). V lost 7 bases and J lost 6; bases outside the gene matches: 12. In DNA form, the CDR3 reads TGTGCCAGCAACTCTCGGGGGGACCCGACCAATGAGCAGTTCTTC. Translated: CASNSRGDPTNEQFF.

The chain links TRBV20-1 to TRBJ2-1; possibly TRBD1 for D (5 bases). The V and J ends lost 5 bases and 7 bases respectively, with 9 bases between them. CDR1 and CDR2 from the germline V gene are DFQATT and SNEGSKA (reference sequence). This CDR3 region has 11 residues. CDR3 coding DNA: TGCAGTGCTTCCTACAGGAATGAGCAGTTCTTC. This translates into CSASYRNEQFF.

The chain couples TRBV2 to TRBJ1-2; D is unclear. The CDR3 extends over 13 amino acids. Germline CDR1 and CDR2: SNHLY and FYNNEI. V was trimmed by 7 bases and J by 6 bases, leaving 15 bases between them. The CDR3 region has the DNA TGTGCCAGCAAACCCGGGAGGGATCATGGCTACACCTTC. This gives the protein CASKPGRDHGYTF.

CDR3 DNA: TGTGCCAGCAGTTATTGGACAGAAAATTCACCCCTCCACTTT. This encodes CASSYWTENSPLHF. The J gene is TRBJ1-6, the V gene TRBV6-5; a possible D gene is TRBD1 (6 bases). The CDR3 extends over 14 amino acids. The germline V and J ends were trimmed by 3 bases and 7 bases, with 10 bases remaining between them. CDR1 is MNHEY and CDR2 is SVGAGI in the germline V gene.

This clone has a single count. The V and J genes are TRBV6-5 and TRBJ1-2, with D maybe TRBD1 (6 bases). In germline, CDR1 is MNHEY, CDR2 SVGAGI. Deletions cut 6 bases from V and 5 bases from J, with 19 bases between. CDR3 size: 15 residues. Here the CDR3 reads CASRPGGGGKYGYTF. CDR3 in DNA: TGTGCCAGCAGGCCCGGAGGGGGGGGCAAGTATGGCTACACCTTC.

This clone showed up just once. The identical CDR3 is also encoded by other nucleotide sequences in the sample. The rearrangement links TRBV5-1 to TRBJ1-1; no firm D call. V was clipped by 0 bases and J by 1 base, with 10 bases between them. This CDR3 spans 15 amino acids. Looked up from germline, CDR1 is SGHRS and CDR2 is YFSETQ. CDR3 sequence: CASSLAEGANTEAFF. The CDR3, as DNA: TGCGCCAGCAGCTTGGCAGAGGGTGCGAACACTGAAGCTTTCTTT.

This sequence joins TRBV19 and TRBJ2-3, with a tentative D call TRBD1 (6 bases). The CDR3 has 17 residues. Trimming removed 1 base at V and 2 bases at J, with 16 bases between. Germline CDR1 is LNHDA and CDR2 is SQIVND (reference sequence). Written as DNA, the CDR3 is TGTGCCAGTAGTATAGGGAGTGCAGGGGCCTTCACAGATACGCAGTATTTT. Amino acids: CASSIGSAGAFTDTQYF.

The chain has TRBV7-9 and TRBJ1-4, with 7 bases identical to TRBD1. The CDR3 spans 14 residues. Germline V lookup: CDR1 SEHNR, CDR2 FQNEAQ (reference sequence). V gave up 3 bases and J gave up 5 bases; unmatched junction bases: 3. CDR3 residues: CASSLAGGNEKLFF. The CDR3 nucleotides are TGTGCCAGCAGCTTGGCAGGGGGGAATGAAAAACTGTTTTTT.

Only a few counts were recorded for this clone. The V call is TRBV6-1, the J call TRBJ1-2, with 9 bases fitting TRBD1. From germline, CDR1 is MNHNS and CDR2 SASEGT. The CDR3 sequence is 16 residues long. J lost 6 bases, V lost 4 bases, and 12 bases had no gene match. The DNA for the CDR3 is TGTGCCAGCAGTGCCACCGGGACAGGGTCTTTTGATGGCTACACCTTC. Translated, it gives CASSATGTGSFDGYTF.

This clone was seen at least ten times. The genes are TRBV6-1 and TRBJ2-1; D is possibly TRBD2 (7 bases). CDR1 and CDR2 (germline): MNHNS, SASEGT. The V end was cut by 0 bases, the J end by 2 bases, with 11 bases between. This CDR3 region has 16 residues. This chain's CDR3 is CASSEAGGGAYNEQFF. Written as DNA, the CDR3 is TGTGCCAGCAGTGAAGCTGGCGGGGGCGCCTACAATGAGCAGTTCTTC.

The chain employs TRBV19 and TRBJ2-3, with TRBD2 matching 8 bases. Germline loops: CDR1 LNHDA, CDR2 SQIVND (reference sequence). The CDR3 is made up of 16 amino acids. Trimming removed 4 bases from V and 7 bases from J; junction bases left unmatched: 13. CDR3 amino acids: CASSNPPGLVDHTQYF. CDR3 coding DNA: TGTGCCAGTAGTAACCCCCCGGGACTAGTTGATCATACGCAGTATTTT.

The genes are TRBV7-9 and TRBJ1-2; D is undetermined. The germline V and J ends were trimmed by 3 bases and 3 bases, with 5 bases remaining between them. Germline loops: CDR1 SEHNR, CDR2 FQNEAQ (reference sequence). The CDR3 has 12 amino acids. CDR3 region: CASSLNYYGYTF. The CDR3 DNA follows: TGTGCCAGCAGCTTGAACTACTATGGCTACACCTTC.

The V call is TRBV6-1, the J call TRBJ2-4; no definite D call. V shed 0 bases and J shed 10 bases, with 10 bases lying between them. CDR1 is MNHNS, CDR2 SASEGT, per germline. The CDR3 has 13 amino acids. Written as DNA, the CDR3 is TGTGCCAGCAGTGAAGCGCCTAACGTTATTCAGTACTTC. Its protein is CASSEAPNVIQYF.

The chain links TRBV5-4 to TRBJ1-4; TRBD1 matches 8 bases. CDR3 length: 15 residues. In germline, CDR1 is SGHNT, CDR2 YYREEE (reference sequence). The ends lost 3 bases at V and 5 bases at J; junction bases unmatched: 6. Here the CDR3 DNA reads TGTGCCAGCAGCTCAAGACAGGGGAAGAATGAAAAACTGTTTTTT. It specifies CASSSRQGKNEKLFF. Together with reference TRBV5-4 and TRBJ1-4, the CDR3 gives the full variable domain: ETGVTQSPTHLIKTRGQQVTLRCSSQSGHNTVSWYQQALGQGPQFIFQYYREEENGRGNFPPRFSGLQFPNYSSELNVNALELDDSALYLCASSSRQGKNEKLFFGSGTQLSVL.

The gene calls are TRBV10-3 and TRBJ1-6; D may be TRBD1 (5 bases). From germline, CDR1 is ENHRY and CDR2 SYGVKD. The CDR3 length is 15 residues. Trimming removed 8 bases at V and 0 bases at J, with 11 bases between. CDR3 DNA sequence: TGTGCCATCCGGGTCGACAGCTCCTATAATTCACCCCTCCACTTT. It codes for CAIRVDSSYNSPLHF.